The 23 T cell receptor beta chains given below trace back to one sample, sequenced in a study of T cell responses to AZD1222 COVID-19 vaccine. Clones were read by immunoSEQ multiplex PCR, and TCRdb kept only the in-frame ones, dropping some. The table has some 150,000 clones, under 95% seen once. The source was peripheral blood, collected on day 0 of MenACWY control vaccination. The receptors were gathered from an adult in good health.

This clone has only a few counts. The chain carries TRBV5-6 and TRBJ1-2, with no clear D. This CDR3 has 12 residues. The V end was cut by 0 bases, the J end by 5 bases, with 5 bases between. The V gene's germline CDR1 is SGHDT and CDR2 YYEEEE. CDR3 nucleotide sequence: TGTGCCAGCAGCTTGGCACTTTATGGCTACACCTTC. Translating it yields CASSLALYGYTF.

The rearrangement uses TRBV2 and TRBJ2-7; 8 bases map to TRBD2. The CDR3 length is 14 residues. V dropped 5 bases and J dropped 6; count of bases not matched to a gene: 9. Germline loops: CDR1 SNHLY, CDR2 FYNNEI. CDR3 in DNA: TGTGCCAGCAGTCTTAGAGCGGGAGAGGTCGAGCAGTACTTC. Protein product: CASSLRAGEVEQYF.

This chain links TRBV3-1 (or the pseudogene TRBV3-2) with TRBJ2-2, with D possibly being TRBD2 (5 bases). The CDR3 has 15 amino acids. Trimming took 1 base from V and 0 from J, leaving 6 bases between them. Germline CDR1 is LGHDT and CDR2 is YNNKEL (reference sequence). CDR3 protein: CASSQAGTNTGELFF. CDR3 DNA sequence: TGTGCCAGCAGCCAAGCCGGGACGAACACCGGGGAGCTGTTTTTT.

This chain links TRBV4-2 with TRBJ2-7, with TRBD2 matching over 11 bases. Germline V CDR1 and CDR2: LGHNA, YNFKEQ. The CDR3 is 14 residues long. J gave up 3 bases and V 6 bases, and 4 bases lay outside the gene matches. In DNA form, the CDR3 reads TGTGCCAGCAGTCAGACTAGCGGGAACTACGAGCAGTACTTC. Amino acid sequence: CASSQTSGNYEQYF.

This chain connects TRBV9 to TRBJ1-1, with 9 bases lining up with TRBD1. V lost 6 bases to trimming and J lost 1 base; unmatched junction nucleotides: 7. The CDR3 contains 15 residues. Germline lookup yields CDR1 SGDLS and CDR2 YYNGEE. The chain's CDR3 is CASTLGTGTNTEAFF. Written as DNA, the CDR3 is TGTGCCAGCACCCTGGGGACAGGGACGAACACTGAAGCTTTCTTT.

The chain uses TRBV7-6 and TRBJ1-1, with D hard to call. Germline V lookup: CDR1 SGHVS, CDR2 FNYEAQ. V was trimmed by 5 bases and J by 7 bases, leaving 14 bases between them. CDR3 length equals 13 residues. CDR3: CASSSDPDGEAFF. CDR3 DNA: TGTGCCAGCAGCAGCGACCCGGACGGTGAAGCTTTCTTT.

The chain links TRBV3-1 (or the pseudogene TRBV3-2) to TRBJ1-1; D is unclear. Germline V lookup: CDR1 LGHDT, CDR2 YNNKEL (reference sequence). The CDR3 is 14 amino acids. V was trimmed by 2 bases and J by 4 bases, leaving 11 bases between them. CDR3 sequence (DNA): TGTGCCAGCAGCCAAAAATGGAGTACCACTGAAGCTTTCTTT. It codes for CASSQKWSTTEAFF.

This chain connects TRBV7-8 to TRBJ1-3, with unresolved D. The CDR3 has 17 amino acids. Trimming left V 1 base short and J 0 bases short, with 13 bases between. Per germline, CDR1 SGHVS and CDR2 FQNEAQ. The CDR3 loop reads CASSLVEGPSSGNTIYF. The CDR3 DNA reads TGTGCCAGCAGCTTAGTTGAGGGCCCCAGCTCTGGAAACACCATATATTTT.

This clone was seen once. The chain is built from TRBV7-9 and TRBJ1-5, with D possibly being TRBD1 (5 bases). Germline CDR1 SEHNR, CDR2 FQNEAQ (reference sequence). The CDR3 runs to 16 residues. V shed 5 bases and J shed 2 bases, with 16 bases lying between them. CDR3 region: CASSPGGGYGNQPQHF. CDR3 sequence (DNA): TGTGCCAGCAGCCCCGGGGGGGGGTATGGCAATCAGCCCCAGCATTTT.

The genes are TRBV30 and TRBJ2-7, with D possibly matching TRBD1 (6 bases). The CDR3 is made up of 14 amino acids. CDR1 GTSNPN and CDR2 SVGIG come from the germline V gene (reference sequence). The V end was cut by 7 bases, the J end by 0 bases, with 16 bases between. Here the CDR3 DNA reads TGTGCCTCCACAGGGATGTGGAGCTCCTACGAGCAGTACTTC. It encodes CASTGMWSSYEQYF.

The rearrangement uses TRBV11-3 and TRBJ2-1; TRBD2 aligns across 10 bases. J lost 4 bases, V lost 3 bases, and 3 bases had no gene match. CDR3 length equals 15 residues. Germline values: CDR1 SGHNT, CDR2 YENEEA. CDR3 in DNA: TGTGCCAGCAGCTTGAGGACTAGCGGTTACAATGAGCAGTTCTTC. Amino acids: CASSLRTSGYNEQFF.

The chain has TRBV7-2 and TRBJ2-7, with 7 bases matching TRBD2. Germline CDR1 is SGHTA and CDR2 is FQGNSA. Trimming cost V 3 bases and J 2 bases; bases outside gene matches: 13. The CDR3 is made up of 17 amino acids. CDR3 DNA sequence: TGTGCCAGCAGCTTCTCTCGGGGGGACTATTCCACCTACGAGCAGTACTTC. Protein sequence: CASSFSRGDYSTYEQYF.

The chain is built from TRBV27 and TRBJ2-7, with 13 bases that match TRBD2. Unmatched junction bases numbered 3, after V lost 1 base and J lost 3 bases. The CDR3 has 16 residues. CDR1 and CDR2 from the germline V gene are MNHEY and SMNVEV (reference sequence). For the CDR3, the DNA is TGTGCCAGCAGTTTATTCGGACTAGCGGGAGTCTACGAGCAGTACTTC. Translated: CASSLFGLAGVYEQYF.

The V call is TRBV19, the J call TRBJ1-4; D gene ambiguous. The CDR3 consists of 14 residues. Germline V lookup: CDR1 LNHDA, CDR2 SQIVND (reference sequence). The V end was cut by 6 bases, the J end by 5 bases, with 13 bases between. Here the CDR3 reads CASRARRLNEKLFF. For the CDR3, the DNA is TGTGCCAGTAGGGCTCGGCGGTTAAATGAAAAACTGTTTTTT.

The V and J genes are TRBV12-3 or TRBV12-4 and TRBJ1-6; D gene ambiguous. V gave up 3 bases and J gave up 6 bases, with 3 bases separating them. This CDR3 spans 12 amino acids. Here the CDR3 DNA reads TGTGCCAGCAGTTTGGTTAATTCACCCCTCCACTTT. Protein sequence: CASSLVNSPLHF.

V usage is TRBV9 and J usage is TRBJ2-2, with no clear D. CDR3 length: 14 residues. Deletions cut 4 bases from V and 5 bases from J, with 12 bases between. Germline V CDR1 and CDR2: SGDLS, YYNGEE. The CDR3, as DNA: TGTGCCAGCAGCCCGACCGTTATAACCGGGGAGCTGTTTTTT. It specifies CASSPTVITGELFF.

Here the CDR3 reads CASSYTGTVNTGYTF. Written as DNA, the CDR3 is TGTGCCAGCAGTTACACCGGGACAGTCAACACTGGCTACACCTTC. The chain couples TRBV11-1 to TRBJ1-2, with 7 nucleotides matching TRBD1. Trimming took 6 bases from V and 7 from J; bases not matched to a gene: 14. Germline V gives CDR1 SGHAT, CDR2 FQDESV (reference sequence). The CDR3 is made up of 15 amino acids.

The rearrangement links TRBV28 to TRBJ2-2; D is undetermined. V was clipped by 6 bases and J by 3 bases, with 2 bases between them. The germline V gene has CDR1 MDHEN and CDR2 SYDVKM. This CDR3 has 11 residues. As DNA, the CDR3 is TGTGCCAGCAGGGACACCGGGGAGCTGTTTTTT. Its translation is CASRDTGELFF.

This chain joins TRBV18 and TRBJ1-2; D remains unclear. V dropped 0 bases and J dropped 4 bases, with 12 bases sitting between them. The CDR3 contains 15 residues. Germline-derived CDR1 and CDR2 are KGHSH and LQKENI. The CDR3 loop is CASSPPSRQTYGYTF. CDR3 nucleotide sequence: TGTGCCAGCTCACCACCCTCGAGGCAGACCTATGGCTACACCTTC.

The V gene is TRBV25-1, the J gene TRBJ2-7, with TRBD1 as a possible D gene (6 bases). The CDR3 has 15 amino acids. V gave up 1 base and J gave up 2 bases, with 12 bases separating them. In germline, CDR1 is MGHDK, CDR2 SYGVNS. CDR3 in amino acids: CASSELGQGTYEQYF. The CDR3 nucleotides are TGTGCCAGCAGTGAATTGGGCCAGGGGACCTACGAGCAGTACTTC.

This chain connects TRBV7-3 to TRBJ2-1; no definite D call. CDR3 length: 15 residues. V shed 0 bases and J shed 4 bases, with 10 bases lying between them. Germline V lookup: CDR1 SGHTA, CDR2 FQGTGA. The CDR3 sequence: CASSLTGDGYNEQFF. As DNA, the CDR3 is TGTGCCAGCAGCTTAACTGGAGACGGTTACAATGAGCAGTTCTTC.

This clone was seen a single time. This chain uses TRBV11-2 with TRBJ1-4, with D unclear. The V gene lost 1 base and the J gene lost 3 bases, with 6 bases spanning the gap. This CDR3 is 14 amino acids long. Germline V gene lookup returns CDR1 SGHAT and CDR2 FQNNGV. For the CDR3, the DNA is TGTGCCAGCAGCTTAGCCGGAGCTAATGAAAAACTGTTTTTT. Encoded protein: CASSLAGANEKLFF. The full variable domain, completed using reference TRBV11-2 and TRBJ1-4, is EAGVAQSPRYKIIEKRQSVAFWCNPISGHATLYWYQQILGQGPKLLIQFQNNGVVDDSQLPKDRFSAERLKGVDSTLKIQPAKLEDSAVYLCASSLAGANEKLFFGSGTQLSVL.

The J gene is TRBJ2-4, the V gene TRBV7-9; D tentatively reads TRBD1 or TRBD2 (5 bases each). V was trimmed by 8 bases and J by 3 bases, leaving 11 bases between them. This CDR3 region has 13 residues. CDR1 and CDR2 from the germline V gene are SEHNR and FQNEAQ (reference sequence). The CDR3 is CASGTSGKNIQYF. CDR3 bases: TGTGCCAGCGGGACCTCGGGCAAAAACATTCAGTACTTC.